These T cell receptor beta chains were read from a single sample in a study of CD8+CD57+ T cells in acquired aplastic anemia. In TCRdb, the reads were re-called with MiXCR into one record per CDR3 protein. The repertoire has about 42,000 distinct CDR3 sequences, about 65% of them found once; the top ten carry 20% to 30%. The sample taken for sequencing was sorted CD4+, CD8+, or CD8+CD57+ T cells (not recorded which) from PBMCs. These TCRs come from a human donor in good health, serving as a control. CDR3s include the opening cysteine and the closing phenylalanine or tryptophan. A D gene is named only where the DNA matches it firmly. Expanded clones are given a class, and other clones once, few, many or no size at all.

J gene	V gene	D gene	clone size	CDR3 protein	CDR3 DNA
TRBJ2-1	TRBV7-7	NA	once	CASSPQDTNNEQFF	TGTGCTAGCAGCCCCCAGGACACCAACAATGAGCAGTTCTTC
TRBJ1-6	TRBV19	NA	NA	CASRKFEGENSPLHF	TGTGCCAGTAGAAAATTTGAGGGCGAGAATTCACCCCTCCACTTT
TRBJ1-2	TRBV6-5	TRBD1	NA	CASSYGGQLPTF	TGTGCCAGCAGTTACGGGGGACAGCTCCCTACCTTC
TRBJ1-2	TRBV9	TRBD1	NA	CASSVSTGTAFTNYGYTF	TGTGCCAGCAGCGTCTCGACCGGGACAGCCTTTACTAACTATGGCTACACCTTC
TRBJ2-1	TRBV5-1	NA	NA	CASSTDREHNEQFF	TGCGCCAGCAGCACCGACCGGGAGCACAATGAGCAGTTCTTC
TRBJ1-1	TRBV19	NA	NA	CASNGNPAEAFF	TGTGCCAGTAATGGAAATCCCGCAGAAGCTTTCTTT
TRBJ1-1	TRBV9	NA	medium-sized	CASSVVPGGVPEAFF	TGTGCCAGCAGCGTAGTTCCGGGAGGGGTACCTGAAGCTTTCTTT
TRBJ2-7	TRBV11-2	NA	many	CASSLGTSYEQYF	TGTGCCAGCAGCTTGGGTACGTCCTACGAGCAGTACTTC
TRBJ1-2	TRBV10-3	NA	once	CAIRREGLYGYTF	TGTGCCATCAGGAGGGAAGGGCTCTATGGCTACACCTTC
TRBJ2-7	TRBV7-2	NA	few	CASSFSGSYEQYF	TGTGCCAGCAGCTTCAGTGGGTCCTACGAGCAGTACTTC
TRBJ2-7	TRBV7-8	NA	NA	CASSARGPRTVGQATYEQYF	TGTGCCAGCAGCGCCCGTGGGCCTCGGACTGTCGGGCAGGCAACCTACGAGCAGTACTTC
TRBJ1-1	TRBV2	TRBD1	NA	CARGQGYTEAFF	TGTGCCAGAGGACAGGGATACACTGAAGCTTTCTTT
TRBJ2-7	TRBV7-2	TRBD1	NA	CASSGRDRSSYEQYF	TGTGCCAGCAGCGGCCGGGACAGGAGCTCCTACGAGCAGTACTTC
TRBJ1-2	TRBV29-1	TRBD1	NA	CSVDGRGNLDYTF	TGCAGCGTCGACGGCAGGGGGAATCTTGACTACACCTTC
TRBJ1-5	TRBV25-1	NA	NA	CASSEGKYSNQPQHF	TGTGCCAGCAGTGAGGGGAAATATAGCAATCAGCCCCAGCATTTT
TRBJ2-7	TRBV11-2	NA	NA	CASSLAGLTSEQYF	TGTGCCAGCAGCTTAGCCGGTCTGACATCCGAGCAGTACTTC
TRBJ1-2	TRBV11-2	NA	NA	CASSLEGQRGSGYTF	TGTGCCAGCAGCTTAGAGGGCCAGCGAGGCTCCGGCTACACCTTC
TRBJ2-5	TRBV24-1	TRBD1	NA	CAIGTGSETQYF	TGTGCCATTGGGACAGGGAGTGAGACCCAGTACTTC
TRBJ2-3	TRBV12-3/TRBV12-4	TRBD1	many	CASRATGGADPDTQYF	TGTGCCAGCAGGGCTACAGGGGGCGCGGACCCAGATACGCAGTATTTT
TRBJ2-3	TRBV30	TRBD1	many	CAWNGQEYGYTQYF	TGTGCCTGGAACGGACAGGAATATGGATATACGCAGTATTTT
TRBJ2-7	TRBV2	TRBD2	NA	CASMMGSGSAYEQYF	TGTGCCAGCATGATGGGTAGCGGGAGTGCCTACGAGCAGTACTTC
TRBJ1-5	TRBV5-1	NA	once	CASSLVGNQPQHF	TGCGCCAGCAGCTTGGTTGGCAATCAGCCCCAGCATTTT
TRBJ2-7	TRBV2	TRBD1	NA	CASSDRTGTYEQYF	TGTGCCAGCAGTGACCGGACAGGGACCTACGAGCAGTACTTC
TRBJ2-5	TRBV2	TRBD1	NA	CASSEGDRGQETQYF	TGTGCCAGCAGTGAAGGGGACAGGGGGCAAGAGACCCAGTACTTC
TRBJ1-2	TRBV2	NA	once	CASTLGRGRTF	TGTGCCAGCACTCTAGGCAGGGGACGGACCTTC
TRBJ2-7	TRBV20-1	NA	few	CSARDKTMIYEQYF	TGCAGTGCTAGAGATAAGACGATGATCTACGAGCAGTACTTC
TRBJ1-6	TRBV19	NA	medium-sized	CAVGTTGTNSPLHF	TGTGCCGTTGGGACGACAGGCACCAATTCACCCCTCCACTTT
TRBJ1-1	TRBV7-9	TRBD1	many	CASSKGQMNTEAFF	TGTGCCAGCAGCAAGGGACAGATGAACACTGAAGCTTTCTTT
TRBJ2-1	TRBV15	NA	NA	CATSREWERGHEQFF	TGTGCCACCAGCAGAGAGTGGGAGAGGGGCCATGAGCAGTTCTTC
TRBJ1-2	TRBV2	NA	NA	CASSETGLGYTF	TGTGCCAGCAGTGAAACGGGCCTCGGCTACACCTTC
TRBJ1-6	TRBV7-2	NA	few	CASSSTGFPPLHF	TGTGCCAGCAGCTCAACAGGGTTCCCACCCCTCCACTTT
TRBJ2-1	TRBV20-1	NA	NA	CSQRGIDEQFF	TGCAGTCAACGGGGTATCGATGAGCAGTTCTTC
TRBJ2-7	TRBV7-2	NA	NA	CASTLGVAYEQYF	TGTGCCAGCACCCTAGGGGTGGCCTACGAGCAGTACTTC
TRBJ1-4	TRBV25-1	NA	many	CASSEYEKLFF	TGTGCCAGCAGTGAATATGAAAAACTGTTTTTT
TRBJ2-1	TRBV10-1	NA	once	CATLEQFF	TGCGCCACGCTTGAGCAGTTCTTC
TRBJ1-5	TRBV30	NA	few	CAWSSGSSSNQPQHF	TGTGCCTGGAGTTCCGGGAGTTCTAGCAATCAGCCCCAGCATTTT
TRBJ2-7	TRBV24-1	TRBD1	few	CATSRDSYEQYF	TGTGCCACCAGTCGGGACAGCTACGAGCAGTACTTC
TRBJ2-1	TRBV11-1	NA	NA	CASSFLQGYNEQFF	TGTGCCAGCAGCTTCTTACAGGGCTACAATGAGCAGTTCTTC
TRBJ2-1	TRBV5-1	TRBD1	NA	CASSSLLGTGAPWSEQFF	TGCGCCAGCAGCTCTTTACTCGGGACAGGGGCTCCGTGGAGTGAGCAGTTCTTC